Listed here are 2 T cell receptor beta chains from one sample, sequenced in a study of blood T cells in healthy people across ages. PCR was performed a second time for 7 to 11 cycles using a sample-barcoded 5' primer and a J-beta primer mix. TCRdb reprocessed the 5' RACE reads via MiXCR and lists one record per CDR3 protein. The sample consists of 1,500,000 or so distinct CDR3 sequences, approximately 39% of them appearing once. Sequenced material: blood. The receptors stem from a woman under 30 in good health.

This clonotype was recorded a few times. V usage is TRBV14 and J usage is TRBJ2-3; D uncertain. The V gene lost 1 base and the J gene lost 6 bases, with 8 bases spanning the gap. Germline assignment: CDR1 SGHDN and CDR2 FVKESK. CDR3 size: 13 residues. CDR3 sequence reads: CASSQGLVDTQYF. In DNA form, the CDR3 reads TGTGCCAGCAGCCAAGGGTTGGTGGATACGCAGTATTTT.

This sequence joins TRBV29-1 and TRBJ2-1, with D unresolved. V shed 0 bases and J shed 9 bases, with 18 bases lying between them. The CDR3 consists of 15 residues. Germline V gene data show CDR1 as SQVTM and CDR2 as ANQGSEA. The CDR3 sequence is CSVEDLRPGWAEQFF. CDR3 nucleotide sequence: TGCAGCGTTGAAGATCTGAGGCCTGGGTGGGCTGAGCAGTTCTTC.